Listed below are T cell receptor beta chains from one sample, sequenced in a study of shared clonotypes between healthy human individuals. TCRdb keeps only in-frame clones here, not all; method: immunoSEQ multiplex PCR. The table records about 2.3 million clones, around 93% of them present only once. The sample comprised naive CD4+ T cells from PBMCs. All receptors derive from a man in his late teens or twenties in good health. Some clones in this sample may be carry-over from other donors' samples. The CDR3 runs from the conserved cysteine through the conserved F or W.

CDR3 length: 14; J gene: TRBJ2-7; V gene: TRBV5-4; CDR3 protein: CASGPAGGLYEQYF
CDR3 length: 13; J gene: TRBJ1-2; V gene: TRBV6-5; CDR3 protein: CASSYSAVAGYTF
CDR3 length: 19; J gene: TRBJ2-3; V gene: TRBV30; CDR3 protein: CAWSNTGTGGPGGTDTQYF
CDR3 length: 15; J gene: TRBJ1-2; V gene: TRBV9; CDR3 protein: CASSETGAPNYGYTF
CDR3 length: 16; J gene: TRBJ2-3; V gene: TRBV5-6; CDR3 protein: CASSSSGTASTDTQYF
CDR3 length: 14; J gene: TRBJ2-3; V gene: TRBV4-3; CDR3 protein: CASSQRHFGDTQYF
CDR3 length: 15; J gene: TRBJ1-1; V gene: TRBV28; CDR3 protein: CASSHLTRPDTEAFF
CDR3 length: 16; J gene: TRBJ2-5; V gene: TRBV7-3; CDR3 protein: CASSFGPGQGGETQYF
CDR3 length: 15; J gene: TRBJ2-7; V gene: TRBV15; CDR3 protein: CATSRETSGRLEQYF
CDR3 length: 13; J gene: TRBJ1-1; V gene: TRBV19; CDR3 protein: CASSLLGQVEAFF
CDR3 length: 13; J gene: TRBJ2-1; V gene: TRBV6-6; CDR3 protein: CASSYYGENEQFF
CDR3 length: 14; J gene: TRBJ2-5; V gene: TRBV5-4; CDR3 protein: CASSPRGGRETQYF
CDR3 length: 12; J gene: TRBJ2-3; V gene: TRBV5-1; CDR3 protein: CASSLEGDTQYF
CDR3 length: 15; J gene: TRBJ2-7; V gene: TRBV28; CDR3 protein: CASSIGTSGRWEQYF
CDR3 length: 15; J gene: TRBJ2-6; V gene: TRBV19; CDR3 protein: CASSMAGTGANVLTF
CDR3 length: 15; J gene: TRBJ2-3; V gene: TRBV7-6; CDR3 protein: CASSRRGTSGDTQYF
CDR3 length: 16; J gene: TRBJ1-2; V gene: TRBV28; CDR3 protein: CASRLTGDRVVGGYTF
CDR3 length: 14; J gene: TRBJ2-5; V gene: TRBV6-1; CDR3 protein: CASSEQRARETQYF
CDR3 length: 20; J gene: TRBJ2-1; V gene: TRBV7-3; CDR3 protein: CASSRSPGASGIGSGNEQFF
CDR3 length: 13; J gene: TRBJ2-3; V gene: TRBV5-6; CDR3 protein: CASSLTRKDTQYF
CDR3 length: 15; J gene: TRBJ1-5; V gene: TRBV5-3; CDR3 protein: CARSFRARIHQPQHF
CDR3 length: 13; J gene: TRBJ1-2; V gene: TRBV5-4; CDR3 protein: CASSVDSNYGYTF
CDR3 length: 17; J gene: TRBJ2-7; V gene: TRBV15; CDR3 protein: CATSRDFLTQGPYEQYF
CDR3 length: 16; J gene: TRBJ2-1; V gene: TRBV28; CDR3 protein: CASSFPSAGSKGEQFF
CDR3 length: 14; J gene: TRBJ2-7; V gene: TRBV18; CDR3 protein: CASSPPSSPYEQYF
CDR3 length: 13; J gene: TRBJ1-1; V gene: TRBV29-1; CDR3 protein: CSVKRRTNTEAFF
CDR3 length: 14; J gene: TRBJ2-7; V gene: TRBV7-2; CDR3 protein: CASSLARKGYEQYF
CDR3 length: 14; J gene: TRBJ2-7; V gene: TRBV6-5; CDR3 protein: CASRRTDNSYEQYF
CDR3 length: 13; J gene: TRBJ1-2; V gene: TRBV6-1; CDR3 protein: CASRVGRAYGYTF
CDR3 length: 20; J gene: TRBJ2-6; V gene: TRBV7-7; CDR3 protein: CASSPRGGQKAPSGANVLTF
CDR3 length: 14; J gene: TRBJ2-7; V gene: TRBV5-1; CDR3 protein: CASSMGTGTYEQYF
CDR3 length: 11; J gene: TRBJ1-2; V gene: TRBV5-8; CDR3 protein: CASSLYVGYTF
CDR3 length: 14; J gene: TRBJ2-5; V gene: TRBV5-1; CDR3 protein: CASSWTGGLETQYF
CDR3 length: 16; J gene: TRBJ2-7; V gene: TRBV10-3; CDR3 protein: CAISEPGSVSSYEQYF
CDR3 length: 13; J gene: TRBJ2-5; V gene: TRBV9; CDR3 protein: CASGKAGVETQYF
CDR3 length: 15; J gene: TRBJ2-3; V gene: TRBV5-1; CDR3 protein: CASSSGQGAVDTQYF
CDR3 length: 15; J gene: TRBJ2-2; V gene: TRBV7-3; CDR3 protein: CASSRGLANTGELFF
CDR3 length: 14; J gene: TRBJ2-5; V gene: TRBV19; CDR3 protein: CASSRAGTQETQYF
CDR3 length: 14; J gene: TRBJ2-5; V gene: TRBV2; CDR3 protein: CASNPAGGWETQYF
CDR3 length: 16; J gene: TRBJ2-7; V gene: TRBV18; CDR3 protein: CASSPAKGLAGVEQYF
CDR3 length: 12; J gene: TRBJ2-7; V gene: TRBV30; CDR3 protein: CAWSPGSYEQYF